Below, 8 T cell receptor beta chains from the same sample are listed, as sequenced in a study of T cells in Graves' hyperthyroidism and ophthalmopathy. RNA transcripts provided the source from which TCR beta CDR3 regions were amplified. Carried out on the TCR CDR3, a first-round RT-PCR used the HTBI primer set. In TCRdb, the multiplex PCR reads were re-called with MiXCR into one record per CDR3 protein. The repertoire holds about 600,000 distinct CDR3 sequences, with roughly 15% as singletons. Sequenced input: blood. The receptors stem from a woman in her thirties or forties with Graves' ophthalmopathy.

This clonotype occurred many times. This chain uses TRBV20-1 with TRBJ1-1; tentative D call: TRBD1 (5 bases). The CDR3 is made up of 15 amino acids. The V end lost 3 bases, the J end lost 2 bases, and 16 bases lay between the germline ends. Germline V gene lookup returns CDR1 DFQATT and CDR2 SNEGSKA (reference sequence). The CDR3 DNA follows: TGCAGTGCTAGGGCGCCCCGGGACTCTAACACTGAAGCTTTCTTT. This codes for CSARAPRDSNTEAFF.

The sample holds many counts of this clonotype. The genes are TRBV2 and TRBJ1-5; a possible D gene is TRBD1 (6 bases). Germline V gene data show CDR1 as SNHLY and CDR2 as FYNNEI. This CDR3 region has 17 residues. The V end lost 0 bases, the J end lost 4 bases, and 16 bases lay between the germline ends. The CDR3, as DNA: TGTGCCAGCAGTGAAGCCCCCTACAGGGCTAGAAATCAGCCCCAGCATTTT. Its translation is CASSEAPYRARNQPQHF.

This clonotype occurred a few times. This sequence joins TRBV4-2 and TRBJ2-7; the match to TRBD2 covers 9 bases. CDR1 is LGHNA and CDR2 is YNFKEQ in the germline V gene. Losses at the gene ends were 4 bases for V and 0 bases for J; bases not matched to a gene: 4. The length of the CDR3 is 15 residues. The CDR3 region has the DNA TGTGCCAGCAGCCTCAGCGGGGGGAGCTCCTACGAGCAGTACTTC. This sequence encodes CASSLSGGSSYEQYF.

This clonotype was counted ten times or more. The chain carries TRBV5-1 and TRBJ2-7, with 7 positions matching TRBD2. V lost 0 bases and J lost 4; bases outside the gene matches: 4. CDR3 size: 14 residues. Germline loops: CDR1 SGHRS, CDR2 YFSETQ. The DNA for the CDR3 is TGCGCCAGCAGCTTGGTTCTGGGAGGGTACGAGCAGTACTTC. Residues: CASSLVLGGYEQYF.

This clonotype has at least ten counts. V is TRBV6-1 and J is TRBJ2-3; 12 bases align to TRBD2. The CDR3 consists of 17 residues. The germline V gene has CDR1 MNHNS and CDR2 SASEGT. V was pared by 5 bases and J by 5 bases, with 11 bases of the junction left unmatched. Written as DNA, the CDR3 is TGTGCCAGCAGTTTCCCCAGACTAGCGGGAGAGCGAGATACGCAGTATTTT. It encodes CASSFPRLAGERDTQYF.

This clonotype was recorded a few times. The rearrangement links TRBV9 to TRBJ2-3, with 9 bases matching TRBD2. Losses at the gene ends were 1 base for V and 2 bases for J; bases not matched to a gene: 5. The germline CDR1 and CDR2 sequences are SGDLS and YYNGEE. This CDR3 spans 16 amino acids. In DNA form, the CDR3 reads TGTGCCAGCAGCGTAAGGGGACTAGCAAACACAGATACGCAGTATTTT. Translating it yields CASSVRGLANTDTQYF.

The table lists this clonotype with many counts. The chain employs TRBV6-2 or TRBV6-3 and TRBJ1-1; unclear D gene. The germline V gene has CDR1 MNHEY and CDR2 SVGEGT. Trimming cost V 6 bases and J 1 base, with 9 bases left between them. This CDR3 comprises 13 residues. This CDR3 is CASRWSGNTEAFF. The CDR3 DNA reads as TGTGCCAGCAGGTGGTCGGGGAACACTGAAGCTTTCTTT.

The genes are TRBV12-3 or TRBV12-4 and TRBJ1-6, with D uncertain. V lost 9 bases and J lost 4, with 13 bases in between. This CDR3 spans 14 amino acids. The CDR3 spells CASRAGSYNSPLHF. The CDR3 nucleotides are TGTGCCAGTAGGGCGGGCAGTTATAATTCACCCCTCCACTTT.